Shown below are 27 T cell receptor beta chains from a single sample sequenced in a study of Graves' ophthalmopathy and Graves' hyperthyroidism (dated 2018 in TCRdb). For sequencing, an Illumina HiSeq 2000 was employed. For repertoire sequencing, TCR beta CDR3 regions were amplified from RNA transcripts. The first round was an RT-PCR using HTBI primers with the Qiagen OneStep RT-PCR kit, and this first round was followed by a second-round multiplex PCR, then size selection and purification. TCRdb reworked the public reads: Q25 trimming with fastp, MiXCR clone assembly, productive beta chains retained. Rows are combined by CDR3 protein, so each entry shows the most common genes and DNA. The sample records about 400,000 distinct CDR3 sequences, less than 20% of which are singletons. The ten largest make up approximately 7% of the sample. Sequencing was done on a sample of peripheral blood. The receptors here all came from a woman between 18 and 29 years old with stable Graves' hyperthyroidism. Donor details come from another sample of the same person, matched by shared clones.

This clonotype was seen repeatedly, ten times or more. The chain recombines TRBV12-3 or TRBV12-4 with TRBJ1-2; D remains ambiguous. The CDR3 covers 13 residues. V gave up 3 bases and J gave up 4 bases, with 9 bases separating them. CDR3 in DNA: TGTGCCAGCAGTTTTCCCGGGAGCTATGGCTACACCTTC. Protein product: CASSFPGSYGYTF.

This chain uses TRBV7-8 with TRBJ2-5; the D gene could be TRBD1 or TRBD2 (6 bases each). V lost 3 bases and J lost 0, with 14 bases in between. CDR3 length: 16 residues. Germline V lookup: CDR1 SGHVS, CDR2 FQNEAQ. The DNA for the CDR3 is TGTGCCAGCAGCTTCCGACAGGCGGGGTACCAAGAGACCCAGTACTTC. Its protein product is CASSFRQAGYQETQYF.

The chain joins TRBV5-1 to TRBJ2-7; 10 bases line up with TRBD1. J gave up 2 bases and V 2 bases, and 13 bases lay outside the gene matches. Germline V gene lookup returns CDR1 SGHRS and CDR2 YFSETQ. This CDR3 is built from 18 residues. CDR3 region: CASSFTDRGLITTYEQYF. In DNA, the CDR3 is TGCGCCAGCAGCTTCACAGACAGGGGGCTGATCACGACCTACGAGCAGTACTTC.

This clonotype was recorded a few times. The rearrangement uses TRBV6-1 and TRBJ2-2; D gene uncertain. The CDR3 spans 12 residues. CDR1 MNHNS and CDR2 SASEGT come from the germline V gene. V lost 6 bases, J lost 4 bases, and 6 bases lay in between. CDR3 residues: CASRATTGELFF. CDR3 nucleotides: TGTGCCAGCAGGGCCACCACCGGGGAGCTGTTTTTT.

The sample holds many counts of this clonotype. V usage is TRBV6-5 and J usage is TRBJ2-2; no clear D gene. Germline CDR1 reads MNHEY; CDR2 reads SVGAGI. This CDR3 is built from 12 residues. V gave up 5 bases and J gave up 7 bases, with 8 bases separating them. CDR3 sequence (DNA): TGTGCCAGCAGTCCGGTGGACGGGGAGCTGTTTTTT. Translating it yields CASSPVDGELFF.

V is TRBV4-2 and J is TRBJ2-5; TRBD2 agrees at 12 bases. The CDR3 spans 18 residues. V was clipped by 3 bases and J by 5 bases; unmatched bases: 13. The V gene's germline CDR1 is LGHNA and CDR2 YNFKEQ. CDR3 amino acids: CASSQEAASGGVRETQYF. The CDR3 bases are TGTGCCAGCAGCCAGGAAGCGGCTAGCGGGGGGGTACGGGAGACCCAGTACTTC.

V and J are TRBV6-2 or TRBV6-3 and TRBJ2-5; D possibly uses TRBD1 or TRBD2 (6 bases each). V lost 2 bases to trimming and J lost 5 bases, with 15 bases between them. Germline V gene lookup returns CDR1 MNHEY and CDR2 SVGEGT. CDR3 length equals 15 residues. The CDR3 region is CASSYPARGVETQYF. The CDR3 nucleotides read TGTGCCAGCAGTTACCCAGCAAGGGGGGTCGAGACCCAGTACTTC.

The table lists this clonotype with a count of one. This rearrangement joins TRBV12-3 or TRBV12-4 to TRBJ1-5; D call uncertain. The CDR3 has 15 residues. V was shortened by 0 bases and J by 7 bases, with 13 bases between the two germline ends. The CDR3 DNA reads as TGTGCCAGCAGTTTAGCGCTATGGTCGAGGCAGCCCCAGCATTTT. The encoded protein is CASSLALWSRQPQHF.

The table lists this clonotype with many counts. At one end, the junction sequence differs from germline, possibly due to a read error. The chain links TRBV7-2 to TRBJ2-4; D tentatively reads TRBD1 or TRBD2 (6 bases each). This CDR3 is 13 amino acids long. The germline V gene encodes CDR1 SGHTA and CDR2 FQGNSA. CDR3 loop: CASSLVGGNIKYF. The CDR3 DNA reads TGTGCCAGCAGCTTAGTAGGGGGGAACATTAAGTACTTC.

V is TRBV12-3 or TRBV12-4 and J is TRBJ2-7, with 11 bases matching TRBD2. The CDR3 runs to 15 residues. V lost 6 bases, J lost 7 bases, and 11 bases stayed unmatched. The CDR3 reads CASSPELAGAGEQYF. The CDR3 nucleotides read TGTGCCAGCAGCCCAGAACTAGCGGGGGCGGGGGAGCAGTACTTC.

V and J are TRBV6-1 and TRBJ1-2; 7 nucleotides match TRBD1. The germline V gene encodes CDR1 MNHNS and CDR2 SASEGT. The CDR3 runs 17 residues. The ends lost 5 bases at V and 4 bases at J; junction bases unmatched: 16. CDR3 sequence reads: CASSPGQDLSDLYGYTF. CDR3 nucleotides: TGTGCCAGCAGTCCCGGACAGGACTTGTCGGATCTCTATGGCTACACCTTC.

This clonotype was recorded many times. This sequence joins TRBV12-3 or TRBV12-4 and TRBJ1-1; unclear D gene. The ends were cut back, 3 bases at V and 0 bases at J, with 11 bases in the middle. CDR3 length: 15 residues. The CDR3 reads CASSFRTAMNTEAFF. In DNA, the CDR3 is TGTGCCAGCAGTTTTCGGACGGCCATGAACACTGAAGCTTTCTTT.

In this sample, this clonotype turned up many times. V is TRBV7-2 and J is TRBJ2-7, with no clear D. Germline-derived CDR1 and CDR2 are SGHTA and FQGNSA. V shed 5 bases and J shed 3 bases, with 11 bases lying between them. This CDR3 contains 13 residues. The CDR3: CASSQPPSYEQYF. In DNA form, the CDR3 reads TGTGCCAGCAGCCAACCGCCGAGCTACGAGCAGTACTTC.

This clonotype occurred many times. This CDR3 is CASTPLGLGVNYGYTF. The CDR3 nucleotides are TGTGCCAGCACCCCGTTAGGCCTGGGGGTTAACTATGGCTACACCTTC. This chain links TRBV12-3 or TRBV12-4 with TRBJ1-2; a possible D gene is TRBD1 (5 bases). The CDR3 runs to 16 residues. Trimming removed 7 bases from V and 1 base from J, with 19 bases in between.

This clonotype came up many times. The V call is TRBV11-1, the J call TRBJ2-7; 9 nucleotides match TRBD1. V shed 6 bases and J 1 base; nucleotides not matched to a gene: 7. CDR1 is SGHAT, CDR2 FQDESV, per germline (reference sequence). This CDR3 region has 15 residues. CDR3 region: CASRETGGPSYEQYF. The CDR3, as DNA: TGTGCCAGCAGGGAGACAGGGGGTCCTTCCTACGAGCAGTACTTC.

This clonotype was seen ten or more times. The rearrangement links TRBV12-5 to TRBJ1-1; D not certain. The V end was cut by 6 bases, the J end by 7 bases, with 12 bases between. CDR1 is LGHNT, CDR2 FRNRAP, per germline. The CDR3 length is 12 residues. CDR3 DNA sequence: TGTGCTAGTGGAGTTTGGGAGGGTGAAGCTTTCTTT. This codes for CASGVWEGEAFF.

This clonotype was picked up many times. The V and J genes are TRBV11-3 and TRBJ2-5; D ambiguous. The CDR3 is made up of 13 amino acids. Trimming left V 1 base short and J 5 bases short, with 8 bases between. From germline, CDR1 is SGHNT and CDR2 YENEEA. The CDR3 region has the DNA TGTGCCAGCAGCTTAGCGGGCTGGGAGACCCAGTACTTC. Its translation is CASSLAGWETQYF.

This clonotype came up a few times. The chain recombines TRBV4-1 with TRBJ1-1, with D maybe TRBD1 (5 bases). The V gene's germline CDR1 is MGHRA and CDR2 YSYEKL. There are 14 residues in the CDR3. The V and J ends lost 2 bases and 1 base respectively, with 8 bases between them. In nucleotides, the CDR3 is TGCGCCAGCAGCCAAATCGGGGGGAACACTGAAGCTTTCTTT. It yields the protein CASSQIGGNTEAFF.

This clonotype was counted ten times or more. The chain couples TRBV19 to TRBJ1-2; 7 positions match TRBD1. The germline V gene encodes CDR1 LNHDA and CDR2 SQIVND (reference sequence). The CDR3 sequence is 13 residues long. J was trimmed by 4 bases and V by 10 bases; bases with no gene match: 9. The CDR3 is CATQRAGGYGYTF. For the CDR3, the DNA is TGTGCCACCCAAAGGGCAGGGGGCTATGGCTACACCTTC. The full variable domain, with the rest looked up from reference TRBV19 and TRBJ1-2, is DGGITQSPKYLFRKEGQNVTLSCEQNLNHDAMYWYRQDPGQGLRLIYYSQIVNDFQKGDIAEGYSVSREKKESFPLTVTSAQKNPTAFYLCATQRAGGYGYTFGSGTRLTVV.

The rearrangement links TRBV12-5 to TRBJ1-6, with D perhaps TRBD1 (5 bases). The CDR3 has 15 amino acids. Germline V gene lookup returns CDR1 LGHNT and CDR2 FRNRAP. V was clipped by 2 bases and J by 8 bases, with 13 bases between them. CDR3 sequence reads: CASGLLGRADSPLHF. The CDR3 coding sequence is TGTGCTAGTGGTTTGCTTGGCAGGGCGGATTCACCCCTCCACTTT. Using reference TRBV12-5 and TRBJ1-6 for the parts outside the CDR3, the full variable domain is DARVTQTPRHKVTEMGQEVTMRCQPILGHNTVFWYRQTMMQGLELLAYFRNRAPLDDSGMPKDRFSAEMPDATLATLKIQPSEPRDSAVYFCASGLLGRADSPLHFGNGTRLTVT.

At least ten counts were recorded for this clonotype. The chain is built from TRBV12-3 or TRBV12-4 and TRBJ1-1; D is unclear. V lost 4 bases and J lost 4, with 13 bases in between. CDR3 length equals 14 residues. CDR3 DNA: TGTGCCAGCAGTTCCGGCCCATCGGGCACTGAAGCTTTCTTT. This gives the protein CASSSGPSGTEAFF.

As regards this clonotype: No conserved phenylalanine or tryptophan is present at the end of the CDR3, so a read error is the likely explanation. The chain employs TRBV28 and TRBJ2-2, with TRBD1 as a possible D gene (6 bases). The CDR3 is 14 residues long. The V end lost 6 bases, the J end lost 2 bases, and 10 bases lay between the germline ends. Germline V gene lookup returns CDR1 MDHEN and CDR2 SYDVKM. The CDR3, as DNA: TGTGCCAGCAGATGGGACACAAACACCGGGGAGCTGTTTTTG. Translation: CASRWDTNTGELFL.

This clonotype was counted ten times or more. V is TRBV12-3 or TRBV12-4 and J is TRBJ2-7, with D tentatively TRBD1 (5 bases). The CDR3 is 14 residues long. V lost 6 bases, J lost 0 bases, and 12 bases lay in between. The CDR3 bases are TGTGCCAGCAGCCCGACAGTGCACTCCTACGAGCAGTACTTC. Translating it yields CASSPTVHSYEQYF.

This clonotype occurred many times. The V gene is TRBV11-1, the J gene TRBJ2-5; D possibly matches TRBD1 or TRBD2 (6 bases each). Germline CDR1 reads SGHAT; CDR2 reads FQDESV (reference sequence). The CDR3 runs 12 residues. Trimming took off 10 bases at V and 4 bases at J, with 13 bases between the two ends. The CDR3, as DNA: TGTGCCACCGCCGGAGGGGGAGAGACCCAGTACTTC. It codes for CATAGGGETQYF.

This clonotype was seen repeatedly, ten times or more. Germline is not matched at one junction end, which may reflect a read error. This sequence joins TRBV6-1 and TRBJ2-2; 7 bases agree with TRBD1. Germline loops: CDR1 MNHNS, CDR2 SASEGT. This CDR3 is built from 13 residues. In DNA, the CDR3 is TGTGCCAGCAGTACAGGGGCGGCCGGGGAGCTGTCTTTT. It is translated as CASSTGAAGELSF.

This clonotype was counted once. V and J are TRBV13 and TRBJ2-2, with 9 nucleotides matching TRBD2. Germline V CDR1 and CDR2: PRHDT, FYEKMQ (reference sequence). Trimming at V came to 5 bases and at J to 7 bases, leaving 11 bases not matched to a gene. The length of the CDR3 is 16 residues. CDR3 bases: TGTGCCAGCAGCCCCCCTTCGGGGCGGGGGGGCGGGGAGCTGTTTTTT. Protein: CASSPPSGRGGGELFF. The whole variable domain, filled in from reference TRBV13 and TRBJ2-2, reads AAGVIQSPRHLIKEKRETATLKCYPIPRHDTVYWYQQGPGQDPQFLISFYEKMQSDKGSIPDRFSAQQFSDYHSELNMSSLELGDSALYFCASSPPSGRGGGELFFGEGSRLTVL.

This clonotype occurred many times. This rearrangement joins TRBV27 to TRBJ1-2; 9 nucleotides match TRBD1. The CDR3 totals 15 residues. Germline V gives CDR1 MNHEY, CDR2 SMNVEV (reference sequence). Germline trimming cut 5 bases from V and 8 bases from J; bases unmatched to any gene: 12. The CDR3 loop reads CASSHGQGKVYGYTF. The CDR3 DNA sequence: TGTGCCAGCAGTCACGGACAGGGGAAAGTGTACGGCTACACCTTC.